A selection of T cell receptor beta chains follows, all from one sample in a study of OX40 agonist ivuxolimab in advanced cancers. Method: immunoSEQ multiplex PCR; TCRdb's copy keeps in-frame clones and lacks some. The profile covers over 80,000 clones, with more than 85% appearing a single time and about 0.82% taken by the ten largest. Sequences were derived from CD4+ or CD8+ T cells sorted from blood, sampled in a trial of the OX40 agonist ivuxolimab. These receptors were obtained from an adult with an advanced solid tumor such as melanoma, head and neck, liver or kidney cancer. CDR3s include the opening cysteine and the closing phenylalanine or tryptophan. A D gene is named only where the DNA matches it firmly. The size entry is marked missing in some rows and otherwise reads once, few, many or a size class.

d_call	j_call	clone_size	v_call	cdr3_aa	cdr3_nt
NA	TRBJ2-5	few	TRBV5-1	CASSVTGYQETQYF	TGCGCCAGCAGCGTAACAGGGTACCAAGAGACCCAGTACTTC
TRBD1	TRBJ1-5	NA	TRBV7-2	CASSESGQGYQPQHF	TGTGCCAGCAGCGAGTCGGGACAGGGGTACCAGCCCCAGCATTTT
TRBD1	TRBJ1-1	NA	TRBV27	CASNPQGAGEAFF	TGTGCCAGCAACCCACAGGGGGCTGGTGAAGCTTTCTTT
NA	TRBJ2-5	NA	TRBV7-9	CASSLGTTLETQYF	TGTGCCAGCAGCTTAGGGACTACTCTAGAGACCCAGTACTTC
TRBD1	TRBJ2-1	NA	TRBV28	CASSLVGQGSRNEQFF	TGTGCCAGCAGTTTAGTGGGACAGGGATCTCGGAATGAGCAGTTCTTC
TRBD2	TRBJ2-5	NA	TRBV19	CASSIEVAGGQETQYF	TGTGCCAGTAGTATAGAGGTCGCGGGAGGACAAGAGACCCAGTACTTC
NA	TRBJ2-1	NA	TRBV11-3	CASSPTGHEQFF	TGTGCCAGCAGCCCCACCGGCCATGAGCAGTTCTTC
NA	TRBJ2-1	NA	TRBV5-4	CASSLSGQRPYNEQFF	TGTGCCAGCAGCCTGAGCGGGCAAAGACCCTACAATGAGCAGTTCTTC
TRBD1	TRBJ2-7	NA	TRBV11-2	CASSSGGTGNAVQYF	TGTGCCAGCAGCTCCGGTGGGACAGGGAATGCGGTGCAGTACTTC
NA	TRBJ2-3	NA	TRBV7-2	CASTPGVGTQYF	TGTGCCAGCACCCCGGGTGTTGGTACGCAGTATTTT
TRBD1	TRBJ2-7	NA	TRBV9	CASSAGTGGGEQYF	TGTGCCAGCAGCGCTGGGACAGGGGGGGGCGAGCAGTACTTC
NA	TRBJ1-1	once	TRBV28	CASSSGSQGETEAFF	TGTGCCAGCAGTTCCGGGTCCCAAGGAGAGACTGAAGCTTTCTTT
NA	TRBJ1-3	few	TRBV19	CASSTRTTGGNTIYF	TGTGCCAGTAGTACCAGAACTACGGGTGGAAACACCATATATTTT
NA	TRBJ1-2	NA	TRBV7-2	CASSSGIANYGYTF	TGTGCCAGCAGCTCAGGCATAGCTAACTATGGCTACACCTTC
NA	TRBJ2-7	NA	TRBV7-2	CASSLGAGLSYEQYF	TGTGCCAGCAGCTTAGGAGCCGGACTCTCCTACGAGCAGTACTTC
NA	TRBJ1-1	NA	TRBV7-2	CASRPAPGENTEAFF	TGTGCCAGCAGGCCTGCCCCCGGAGAGAACACTGAAGCTTTCTTT
NA	TRBJ1-3	NA	TRBV11-2	CASSLVVAGNTIYF	TGTGCCAGCAGCTTAGTGGTGGCTGGAAACACCATATATTTT
TRBD1	TRBJ1-2	NA	TRBV30	CATGTGYGYTF	TGTGCCACCGGGACAGGATATGGCTACACCTTC
NA	TRBJ2-7	NA	TRBV4-2	CASSQNVPPGAPPRSYEQYF	TGTGCCAGCAGCCAAAACGTCCCCCCCGGGGCGCCCCCTCGAAGCTACGAGCAGTACTTC
NA	TRBJ2-2	NA	TRBV19	CATGRPRAGELFF	TGTGCCACTGGACGGCCTCGAGCCGGGGAGCTGTTTTTT
TRBD2	TRBJ2-2	NA	TRBV28	CASSLPSYGGRAGELFF	TGTGCCAGCAGTTTGCCCTCCTATGGGGGGAGGGCCGGGGAGCTGTTTTTT
NA	TRBJ2-3	NA	TRBV19	CASTPDGQDTQYF	TGTGCCAGTACCCCGGACGGACAAGATACGCAGTATTTT
TRBD1	TRBJ1-5	NA	TRBV2	CAGGQGPNQPQHF	TGTGCCGGAGGACAGGGCCCCAATCAGCCCCAGCATTTT
TRBD2	TRBJ2-1	NA	TRBV11-2	CASSYGASGISAEQFF	TGTGCCAGCAGCTACGGGGCTAGCGGGATTAGTGCTGAGCAGTTCTTC
NA	TRBJ2-5	NA	TRBV29-1	CSDSLSTRREETQYF	TGCAGCGACTCGCTCAGTACAAGACGGGAGGAGACCCAGTACTTC
NA	TRBJ1-1	NA	TRBV9	CASSPTAGTGGTEAFF	TGTGCCAGCTCCCCCACAGCAGGGACCGGTGGCACTGAAGCTTTCTTT
NA	TRBJ2-1	NA	TRBV7-2	CASSLGTVNNEQFF	TGTGCCAGCAGCTTAGGGACTGTTAACAATGAGCAGTTCTTC
TRBD2	TRBJ2-7	NA	TRBV18	CASSPPSSGSEQYF	TGTGCCAGCTCCCCCCCCTCTAGCGGGAGCGAGCAGTACTTC
NA	TRBJ2-5	NA	TRBV19	CASSLGGQETQYF	TGTGCCAGTAGCCTTGGGGGGCAAGAGACCCAGTACTTC
NA	TRBJ1-5	NA	TRBV7-2	CASSLGGVTGGQPQHF	TGTGCCAGCAGCTTAGGAGGGGTCACTGGAGGGCAGCCCCAGCATTTT
TRBD2	TRBJ2-1	NA	TRBV27	CASSPASRGLAGVHNEQFF	TGTGCCAGCAGTCCCGCCTCCCGAGGACTAGCGGGAGTTCACAATGAGCAGTTCTTC
NA	TRBJ1-2	few	TRBV2	CASRILSYGYTF	TGTGCCAGCAGGATCCTCTCCTATGGCTACACCTTC
TRBD1	TRBJ1-2	NA	TRBV25-1	CASSAQGANVGGYTF	TGTGCCAGCAGTGCCCAGGGGGCGAACGTAGGAGGCTACACCTTC
TRBD1	TRBJ1-6	NA	TRBV7-9	CASTPGQYNSPLHF	TGTGCCAGCACCCCGGGACAGTATAATTCACCCCTCCACTTT
TRBD1	TRBJ2-1	NA	TRBV9	CASSVSFRDSRSAQFF	TGTGCCAGCAGCGTATCCTTTCGGGACAGTCGTTCGGCGCAGTTCTTC
NA	TRBJ2-1	NA	TRBV4-1	CASSQGGRGYLNEQFF	TGCGCCAGCAGCCAAGGAGGCAGGGGCTACCTCAATGAGCAGTTCTTC
TRBD2	TRBJ2-7	NA	TRBV30	CAWVTSGSYEQYF	TGTGCCTGGGTGACTAGCGGGAGCTACGAGCAGTACTTC
TRBD2	TRBJ2-3	NA	TRBV6-1	CASSFSGSSTDTQYF	TGTGCCAGCAGTTTTAGCGGGTCTAGCACAGATACGCAGTATTTT
NA	TRBJ1-2	NA	TRBV19	CASSMGRFNYGYTF	TGTGCCAGTAGTATGGGGCGGTTTAACTATGGCTACACCTTC
NA	TRBJ2-2	NA	TRBV4-2	CASSQSGGELFF	TGTGCCAGCAGCCAGTCCGGCGGGGAGCTGTTTTTT
TRBD1	TRBJ1-1	NA	TRBV2	CATTGDQKAFF	TGTGCCACGACAGGGGATCAGAAAGCTTTCTTT
NA	TRBJ1-1	NA	TRBV5-4	CASSSRTVNTEAFF	TGTGCCAGCAGCTCGCGGACGGTGAACACTGAAGCTTTCTTT
NA	TRBJ1-3	NA	TRBV10-3	CAISVGGDTIYF	TGTGCCATCAGTGTGGGGGGGGACACCATATATTTT
NA	TRBJ1-1	NA	TRBV28	CASRMDLSGEAFF	TGTGCCAGCAGGATGGACCTGTCTGGTGAAGCTTTCTTT
TRBD1	TRBJ1-2	NA	TRBV13	CASSERNAGQGAFGYTF	TGTGCCAGCAGCGAACGAAACGCGGGACAGGGGGCTTTTGGCTACACCTTC
NA	TRBJ2-1	NA	TRBV5-1	CASSLMSSGTDEQFF	TGCGCCAGCAGCTTGATGAGTAGCGGGACAGATGAGCAGTTCTTC
TRBD1	TRBJ2-5	NA	TRBV5-1	CASSRLATGPEETQYF	TGCGCCAGCAGCCGGCTGGCGACAGGGCCTGAGGAGACCCAGTACTTC
NA	TRBJ1-5	NA	TRBV6-1	CASMKKNQPQHF	TGTGCCAGCATGAAAAAGAATCAGCCCCAGCATTTT
TRBD2	TRBJ2-1	NA	TRBV29-1	CSVEDLAGGGNEQFF	TGCAGCGTTGAAGATCTAGCGGGAGGAGGGAATGAGCAGTTCTTC
NA	TRBJ1-6	NA	TRBV28	CASSFSGAGSPLHF	TGTGCCAGCAGTTTCTCAGGGGCTGGCTCACCCCTCCACTTT
NA	TRBJ1-2	NA	TRBV6-6	CASSSSDWGYTF	TGTGCCAGCAGTTCATCGGACTGGGGATACACCTTC
TRBD2	TRBJ2-3	NA	TRBV7-3	CASSLAPTSGSDTQYF	TGTGCCAGCAGCTTAGCCCCGACTAGCGGGTCAGATACGCAGTATTTT
TRBD2	TRBJ2-5	once	TRBV19	CASSIATSGKETQYF	TGTGCCAGTAGTATAGCCACTAGCGGGAAAGAGACCCAGTACTTC
NA	TRBJ2-5	few	TRBV7-6	CASSFYQETQYF	TGTGCCAGCAGCTTCTATCAAGAGACCCAGTACTTC
NA	TRBJ2-3	NA	TRBV10-3	CAISPNQQGAGTDTQYF	TGTGCCATCAGTCCTAATCAACAGGGAGCGGGCACAGATACGCAGTATTTT
TRBD2	TRBJ2-3	few	TRBV30	CAWSEGSGKRTDTQYF	TGTGCCTGGAGTGAGGGAAGCGGGAAGCGCACAGATACGCAGTATTTT